The rows below give T cell receptor beta chains drawn from one sample of a study of T cells expressing NK-cell markers. No DNA is given; TCRdb re-called the 5' RACE reads and lists each CDR3 protein once. This sample contains 250,000 to 300,000 distinct CDR3 sequences. Sequencing was performed on blood T cells: a sorted CD56 or NKG2C T cell subset, CD4+ or CD8+ T cells, or bulk PBMC T cells (not recorded which). These receptors came from a man between 18 and 35 years old in good health. CDR3s include the opening cysteine and the closing phenylalanine or tryptophan. Fields, in order: V gene, J gene, CDR3 protein.

TRBV11-2	TRBJ2-5	CASRATGAQETQYF
TRBV7-2	TRBJ1-1	CASSFPVGNTEAFF
TRBV20-1	TRBJ1-1	CSARVNSGKAFF
TRBV12-3/TRBV12-4	TRBJ2-1	CASLAGGHEQFF
TRBV7-9	TRBJ2-1	CASSLTGLEQFF
TRBV7-2	TRBJ2-5	CASSLTGEQETQYF
TRBV11-2	TRBJ1-4	CASSLYPPKELFF
TRBV12-3/TRBV12-4	TRBJ2-2	CASIRANTGELFF
TRBV20-1	TRBJ1-4	CSASPGTGVEKLFF
TRBV20-1	TRBJ2-3	CSARAASTDTQYF
TRBV5-1	TRBJ2-1	CASSLVPPNNEQFF
TRBV18	TRBJ2-2	CASGGPATGELFF
TRBV20-1	TRBJ1-1	CSARGFGAHRRNTEAFF
TRBV20-1	TRBJ2-5	CSAKGGGIETQYF
TRBV5-4	TRBJ2-5	CASSSESYGTQYF
TRBV10-2	TRBJ2-2	CASSEIRLAGRNTGELFF
TRBV14	TRBJ2-7	CASSQRQGGSVMTYEQYF
TRBV12-3/TRBV12-4	TRBJ2-2	CASSLTVGGNGELFF
TRBV5-1	TRBJ1-1	CASSTGGVGVNTEAFF
TRBV5-1	TRBJ2-2	CASSWAETGNTGELFF
TRBV5-1	TRBJ1-2	CASSFARGDGYTF
TRBV9	TRBJ2-2	CASSQYAGELFF
TRBV20-1	TRBJ2-5	CSASVSTGYQETQYF
TRBV30	TRBJ2-1	CAWSGPPDYNEQFF
TRBV5-1	TRBJ1-1	CASSLRGDGAEAFF
TRBV29-1	TRBJ2-1	CSVEAAREQFF
TRBV14	TRBJ2-3	CASSPWTSGTDTQYF
TRBV7-6	TRBJ2-3	CASRNIAGGKDTQYF
TRBV5-1	TRBJ2-1	CASSLVGAGANEQFF
TRBV5-1	TRBJ2-2	CASSLRVQMPGELFF
TRBV20-1	TRBJ2-7	CSAGQGVIYEQYF
TRBV7-3	TRBJ2-1	CASSFSAGAPRGEQFF
TRBV19	TRBJ2-1	CASSIRGETEQFF
TRBV6-2/TRBV6-3	TRBJ2-1	CASSYRSTYNEQFF
TRBV5-1	TRBJ2-7	CASSGQGGLQYF
TRBV11-2	TRBJ2-3	CASSLGSFWVRADTQYF
TRBV4-2	TRBJ2-1	CASSQLGTLANEQFF
TRBV6-1	TRBJ2-5	CASAPGLAGGLYQETQYF
TRBV5-1	TRBJ2-1	CASSRQAASSYNEQFF
TRBV28	TRBJ1-5	CASSLGNWAGRPYQPQHF
TRBV5-3	TRBJ1-6	CARTLRCESKSPLHF
TRBV20-1	TRBJ2-7	CSAYTSGSPYEQYF
TRBV4-1	TRBJ1-1	CASSPELNRNTEAFF
TRBV5-6	TRBJ2-5	CASSFAGARETQYF
TRBV20-1	TRBJ2-2	CSARDTQGTGELFF
TRBV3-1	TRBJ1-1	CASSQGGRVLTEAFF
TRBV3-1	TRBJ2-7	CASSQGSSYEQYF
TRBV11-1	TRBJ2-1	CASSLSLGVGYNEQFF
TRBV2	TRBJ2-3	CASSDPGTTDTQYF
TRBV12-3/TRBV12-4	TRBJ2-2	CASSFPGKGTGELFF
TRBV20-1	TRBJ1-2	CSARDMLGRDRAPNYGYTF
TRBV29-1	TRBJ2-1	CSVVGGKLNEQFF
TRBV6-5	TRBJ1-2	CASSYATPSGGGGYTF
TRBV12-3/TRBV12-4	TRBJ2-5	CASSLGGIETQYF